Below, 6 T cell receptor beta chains from the same sample are listed, as sequenced in a study of cytomegalovirus exposure and HLA in healthy donors. PCR amplification relied on 60 Vbeta primers (plus 13 Jbeta primers). Produced via immunoSEQ multiplex PCR; TCRdb's table is partial and in-frame only. The data show some 80,000 clones, roughly 80% seen once. The sequenced sample consisted of PBMCs. The receptors shown here come from a man aged 50-59 years in good health and CMV-seronegative.

Remarks on this clone: This sample includes further DNA sequences coding for the same CDR3. The genes are TRBV19 and TRBJ2-2; 12 bases map to TRBD2. The J segment lost 8 bases and the V segment lost 5 bases, leaving 6 bases of the junction unmatched. CDR1 is LNHDA and CDR2 is SQIVND in the germline V gene (reference sequence). This CDR3 has 15 residues. The CDR3 sequence: CASSARTSGAGELFF. In DNA form, the CDR3 reads TGTGCCAGTAGTGCAAGGACTAGCGGGGCGGGGGAGCTGTTTTTT.

The chain carries TRBV5-1 and TRBJ1-4; 7 nucleotides line up with TRBD1. CDR1 is SGHRS, CDR2 YFSETQ, per germline. The V gene end was trimmed by 6 bases and the J gene end by 8 bases; junction bases not matched to a gene: 10. The CDR3 extends over 14 amino acids. The CDR3 DNA follows: TGCGCCAGCACTAATCCAGGGGGAACCGAAAAACTGTTTTTT. This encodes CASTNPGGTEKLFF. The complete variable domain, with remaining parts taken from reference TRBV5-1 and TRBJ1-4, reads KAGVTQTPRYLIKTRGQQVTLSCSPISGHRSVSWYQQTPGQGLQFLFEYFSETQRNKGNFPGRFSGRQFSNSRSEMNVSTLELGDSALYLCASTNPGGTEKLFFGSGTQLSVL.

The J gene is TRBJ2-1, the V gene TRBV15; 7 bases agree with TRBD2. The CDR3 spans 14 residues. Trimming took 0 bases from V and 5 from J; bases not matched to a gene: 1. Germline V lookup: CDR1 LNHNV, CDR2 YYDKDF (reference sequence). The CDR3 loop reads CATSRDLADNEQFF. The CDR3 DNA follows: TGTGCCACCAGCAGAGACCTAGCGGACAATGAGCAGTTCTTC.

This clone was seen a handful of times. The J gene is TRBJ2-2, the V gene TRBV2, with D possibly TRBD2 on 6 matching bases. The CDR3 is made up of 15 amino acids. Trimming shortened V by 1 base and J by 7 bases, and 13 bases separated the two germline ends. The germline V gene encodes CDR1 SNHLY and CDR2 FYNNEI. In DNA, the CDR3 is TGTGCCAGCAGTGAAGGGATAGCCGGGGGCGGGGAGCTGTTTTTT. It yields the protein CASSEGIAGGGELFF.

The V and J genes are TRBV4-2 and TRBJ2-5; D not resolved. The J call may not be correct, given that the DNA end is closer to TRBJ2-7. In germline, CDR1 is LGHNA, CDR2 YNFKEQ. This CDR3 contains 15 residues. The CDR3 nucleotides read TGTGCCAGCAGCCAAGTAAACGCCAGGCGCGCCGAGCAGTACTTC. It translates to CASSQVNARRAEQYF.

This chain links TRBV7-9 with TRBJ2-2; D is possibly TRBD1 (6 bases). Germline V gene lookup returns CDR1 SEHNR and CDR2 FQNEAQ (reference sequence). V lost 5 bases and J lost 6, with 10 bases in between. The CDR3 totals 13 residues. The CDR3 region has the DNA TGTGCCAGCAGCCCACAGGGCCCCGGGGAGCTGTTTTTT. It codes for CASSPQGPGELFF. The full variable domain, in which reference TRBV7-9 and TRBJ2-2 provide the parts outside the CDR3, is DTGVSQNPRHKITKRGQNVTFRCDPISEHNRLYWYRQTLGQGPEFLTYFQNEAQLEKSRLLSDRFSAERPKGSFSTLEIQRTEQGDSAMYLCASSPQGPGELFFGEGSRLTVL.